The 31 T cell receptor beta chains below were found in one sample sequenced in a study of shared clonotypes between healthy human individuals. Generated by immunoSEQ multiplex PCR, the TCRdb table keeps only in-frame clones and is missing some. The table has 600,000 to 800,000 clones, over 60% seen once. The sample was memory CD4+ T cells sorted from blood. Subset reported: CD45RA-negative fraction. The receptors stem from a woman in her 30s in good health.

The chain carries TRBV5-1 and TRBJ1-1, with a possible D match to TRBD1 (5 bases). This CDR3 region has 14 residues. Looked up from germline, CDR1 is SGHRS and CDR2 is YFSETQ. The V end lost 0 bases, the J end lost 4 bases, and 10 bases lay between the germline ends. The CDR3 region is CASSLGGGGTEAFF. The CDR3 DNA sequence: TGCGCCAGCAGCTTGGGCGGGGGAGGCACTGAAGCTTTCTTT. The full variable domain, with the rest looked up from reference TRBV5-1 and TRBJ1-1, is KAGVTQTPRYLIKTRGQQVTLSCSPISGHRSVSWYQQTPGQGLQFLFEYFSETQRNKGNFPGRFSGRQFSNSRSEMNVSTLELGDSALYLCASSLGGGGTEAFFGQGTRLTVV.

This sequence joins TRBV28 and TRBJ1-1, with TRBD1 matching over 9 bases. The ends lost 5 bases at V and 6 bases at J; junction bases unmatched: 7. The CDR3 is 14 amino acids. Germline CDR1 and CDR2: MDHEN and SYDVKM. CDR3 amino acids: CASSQQGARAEAFF. The CDR3 coding sequence is TGTGCCAGCAGTCAACAGGGGGCCAGGGCTGAAGCTTTCTTT.

This clone occurred many times. As DNA, the CDR3 is TGTGCCAGCAGCCCCGGGACGTTTAAATATGGCTACACCTTC. It translates to CASSPGTFKYGYTF. The chain has TRBV11-2 and TRBJ1-2; D possibly corresponds to TRBD1 (5 bases). The CDR3 loop spans 14 amino acids. V was shortened by 5 bases and J by 5 bases, with 15 bases between the two germline ends. The germline gives CDR1 SGHAT, CDR2 FQNNGV.

The chain links TRBV7-7 to TRBJ2-3; 12 positions agree with TRBD1. The CDR3 contains 16 residues. Germline V gives CDR1 SSHAT, CDR2 FNYEAQ (reference sequence). V trimming: 3 bases; J trimming: 7 bases; junction bases outside the gene matches: 8. Here the CDR3 reads CASSFGTGGRSNTQYF. The DNA of the CDR3 is TGTGCCAGCAGCTTTGGGACAGGGGGCCGATCGAATACGCAGTATTTT.

The CDR3 DNA sequence: TGTGCCAGCAGTTTGGGGTCGAGGGGTTCCAATCAGCCCCAGCATTTT. Translated: CASSLGSRGSNQPQHF. The chain links TRBV28 to TRBJ1-5, with D tentatively TRBD1 (5 bases). Germline CDR1 reads MDHEN; CDR2 reads SYDVKM. CDR3 length: 16 amino acids. The V end was cut by 3 bases, the J end by 3 bases, with 15 bases between.

This clone was observed at least ten times. CDR3 region: CASNRQGTYNEQFF. The CDR3 DNA sequence: TGTGCCAGCAACAGACAGGGGACCTACAATGAGCAGTTCTTC. The rearrangement links TRBV9 to TRBJ2-1; 8 positions agree with TRBD1. The CDR3 has 14 amino acids. V shed 6 bases, J shed 2 bases, and the junction held 4 bases outside the gene matches. CDR1 is SGDLS, CDR2 YYNGEE, per germline. Filled out from reference TRBV9 and TRBJ2-1, the complete variable domain reads DSGVTQTPKHLITATGQRVTLRCSPRSGDLSVYWYQQSLDQGLQFLIQYYNGEERAKGNILERFSAQQFPDLHSELNLSSLELGDSALYFCASNRQGTYNEQFFGPGTRLTVL.

The chain joins TRBV6-1 to TRBJ1-1; D is undetermined. V was pared by 6 bases and J by 6 bases, with 8 bases between. Looked up from germline, CDR1 is MNHNS and CDR2 is SASEGT. The CDR3 runs to 11 residues. The CDR3 here is CASRVRAEAFF. Written as DNA, the CDR3 is TGTGCCAGCAGGGTTCGGGCTGAAGCTTTCTTT.

Concerning this clone: Other DNA sequences within the sample encode an identical CDR3. The rearrangement links TRBV4-2 to TRBJ2-5, with 12 bases lining up with TRBD2. Germline CDR1 and CDR2: LGHNA and YNFKEQ. With 1 base clipped from V and 5 bases from J, the junction kept 5 bases outside the gene matches. This CDR3 spans 16 amino acids. The CDR3 DNA reads TGTGCCAGCAGCCAAGGACTAGCGGGAGTAGGTGAGACCCAGTACTTC. It codes for CASSQGLAGVGETQYF.

This clone was detected only once. A much larger clone lies one base from this, so it may be a read error. Additional DNA sequences in this sample encode the identical CDR3. This sequence joins TRBV5-1 and TRBJ1-3; D might be TRBD1 (6 bases). The CDR3 length is 14 residues. The germline gives CDR1 SGHRS, CDR2 YFSETQ. The germline V and J ends were trimmed by 3 bases and 1 base, with 8 bases remaining between them. CDR3 sequence (DNA): TGCGCCAGCAGCTCCGGGACATCTGGAAACACCATATATTTT. Translating it yields CASSSGTSGNTIYF.

This chain connects TRBV5-4 to TRBJ2-7; D remains ambiguous. CDR1 SGHNT and CDR2 YYREEE come from the germline V gene (reference sequence). The length of the CDR3 is 13 residues. V lost 0 bases to trimming and J lost 5 bases, with 9 bases between them. CDR3 residues: CASSLGQLDEQYF. CDR3 in DNA: TGTGCCAGCAGCTTGGGGCAATTAGACGAGCAGTACTTC.

The J gene is TRBJ1-2, the V gene TRBV5-8; 10 bases are a match to TRBD1. J was trimmed by 5 bases and V by 0 bases; bases with no gene match: 4. The CDR3 is 15 amino acids. CDR1 is SGHTS, CDR2 YDEGEE, per germline. The CDR3 sequence is CASSLVGTGEYGYTF. The CDR3, as DNA: TGTGCCAGCAGCTTGGTTGGGACAGGGGAGTATGGCTACACCTTC.

The V gene is TRBV30, the J gene TRBJ2-7, with 8 nucleotides matching TRBD2. V was pared by 0 bases and J by 6 bases, with 7 bases of the junction left unmatched. Per the germline V gene, CDR1 is GTSNPN and CDR2 is SVGIG (reference sequence). CDR3 length: 14 amino acids. The CDR3 DNA reads as TGTGCCTGGAGTGTACTTCAAGCGGGAGCCGAGCAGTACTTC. This encodes CAWSVLQAGAEQYF.

This clone was seen many times. This chain joins TRBV18 and TRBJ2-1, with D tentatively TRBD2 (6 bases). The CDR3 sequence is 16 residues long. The V end was cut by 3 bases, the J end by 4 bases, with 16 bases between. Per germline, CDR1 KGHSH and CDR2 LQKENI. The CDR3 reads CASSPRPLEGYNEQFF. The DNA for the CDR3 is TGTGCCAGCTCACCCCGTCCCTTGGAGGGGTACAATGAGCAGTTCTTC.

This clone has only one observation. This chain connects TRBV13 to TRBJ2-5, with 7 bases that match TRBD1. J lost 2 bases, V lost 8 bases, and 8 bases had no gene match. Germline assignment: CDR1 PRHDT and CDR2 FYEKMQ (reference sequence). This CDR3 has 14 amino acids. CDR3: CASRRQGSQETQYF. CDR3 nucleotides: TGTGCCAGCCGAAGACAGGGCAGTCAAGAGACCCAGTACTTC.

The chain is built from TRBV7-2 and TRBJ2-7; 7 nucleotides match TRBD1. Germline-derived CDR1 and CDR2 are SGHTA and FQGNSA. Trimming removed 4 bases from V and 7 bases from J; junction bases left unmatched: 7. CDR3 length: 13 residues. The CDR3 DNA is TGTGCCAGCAGCTCACGACAGGGTCGAGAGCAGTACTTC. Amino acids: CASSSRQGREQYF.

The chain is built from TRBV18 and TRBJ2-1; D is uncertain. Germline V CDR1 and CDR2: KGHSH, LQKENI. This CDR3 has 16 residues. Between the trimmed V and J ends, which lost 6 bases and 6 bases, there was a span of 21 bases. Here the CDR3 reads CASSPLGMEGPNEQFF. The CDR3 coding sequence is TGTGCCAGCTCGCCCTTGGGGATGGAAGGGCCCAATGAGCAGTTCTTC.

This clone was seen repeatedly, ten times or more. The same CDR3 arises from other DNA sequences in this sample as well. The gene calls are TRBV7-3 and TRBJ2-3, with TRBD2 identical over 9 bases. Germline CDR1 SGHTA, CDR2 FQGTGA. The CDR3 runs to 15 residues. The trim removed 3 bases at V and 0 bases at J, leaving 1 base unmatched. CDR3 bases: TGTGCCAGCAGCTTTGCGGGAGGGAGCACAGATACGCAGTATTTT. The encoded protein is CASSFAGGSTDTQYF.

This chain connects TRBV5-8 to TRBJ2-1, with 9 bases matching TRBD2. V was pared by 8 bases and J by 12 bases, with 15 bases of the junction left unmatched. Germline-derived CDR1 and CDR2 are SGHTS and YDEGEE. This CDR3 comprises 14 residues. CDR3 DNA sequence: TGTGCCAGTACCGCTAGCGGGATGGTAGTTGTGCAGTTCTTC. This codes for CASTASGMVVVQFF.

The DNA of the CDR3 is TGTGCCAGCAGCGTAGTTTTAGGGACCGGGGAGCTGTTTTTT. Its translation is CASSVVLGTGELFF. The rearrangement uses TRBV9 and TRBJ2-2; no definite D call. Trimming cost V 0 bases and J 5 bases, with 8 bases left between them. CDR1 and CDR2 from the germline V gene are SGDLS and YYNGEE. The CDR3 is 14 residues long. Supplemented by reference TRBV9 and TRBJ2-2, the full variable domain reads DSGVTQTPKHLITATGQRVTLRCSPRSGDLSVYWYQQSLDQGLQFLIQYYNGEERAKGNILERFSAQQFPDLHSELNLSSLELGDSALYFCASSVVLGTGELFFGEGSRLTVL.

This chain joins TRBV11-1 and TRBJ2-1; TRBD2 agrees at 9 bases. Germline V gene data show CDR1 as SGHAT and CDR2 as FQDESV (reference sequence). The CDR3 is 16 residues long. V was clipped by 1 base and J by 3 bases; unmatched bases: 4. The CDR3 nucleotides read TGTGCCAGCAGCTTAGACCTAGCGGGAATCTACAATGAGCAGTTCTTC. This codes for CASSLDLAGIYNEQFF. Filled out from reference TRBV11-1 and TRBJ2-1, the complete variable domain reads EAEVAQSPRYKITEKSQAVAFWCDPISGHATLYWYRQILGQGPELLVQFQDESVVDDSQLPKDRFSAERLKGVDSTLKIQPAELGDSAMYLCASSLDLAGIYNEQFFGPGTRLTVL.

V usage is TRBV2 and J usage is TRBJ2-6, with a tentative D call TRBD2 (5 bases). Trimming took 11 bases from V and 3 from J, leaving 5 bases between them. The CDR3 is 11 amino acids. Germline values: CDR1 SNHLY, CDR2 FYNNEI. CDR3 in amino acids: CAGGGANVLTF. The CDR3 nucleotides read TGTGCCGGAGGTGGGGCCAACGTCCTGACTTTC.

This rearrangement joins TRBV7-3 to TRBJ2-3; TRBD2 agrees at 11 bases. The CDR3 is 14 amino acids. Looked up from germline, CDR1 is SGHTA and CDR2 is FQGTGA. J gave up 2 bases and V 11 bases, and 6 bases lay outside the gene matches. The CDR3 sequence is CASRLAGPTDTQYF. CDR3 in DNA: TGTGCCTCCCGACTAGCGGGACCCACAGATACGCAGTATTTT. Complete variable domain (other parts from reference TRBV7-3 and TRBJ2-3): GAGVSQTPSNKVTEKGKYVELRCDPISGHTALYWYRQSLGQGPEFLIYFQGTGAADDSGLPNDRFFAVRPEGSVSTLKIQRTERGDSAVYLCASRLAGPTDTQYFGPGTRLTVL.

J is TRBJ2-7 and V is TRBV6-5, with D unresolved. The ends were cut back, 4 bases at V and 8 bases at J, with 24 bases in the middle. Germline values: CDR1 MNHEY, CDR2 SVGAGI. This CDR3 region has 16 residues. CDR3 DNA: TGTGCCAGCAGTTCCTTCTTCAATACCCCGTCTGTCAAGCAGTACTTC. It translates to CASSSFFNTPSVKQYF.

V usage is TRBV5-1 and J usage is TRBJ2-7; D gene unclear. V lost 0 bases and J lost 6, with 16 bases in between. The CDR3 has 15 residues. Germline values: CDR1 SGHRS, CDR2 YFSETQ. CDR3 coding DNA: TGCGCCAGCAGCTTGGTGAAGGGTAAGGTCTCCGAGCAGTACTTC. Encoded protein: CASSLVKGKVSEQYF.

The chain is built from TRBV16 and TRBJ2-6; D unresolved. Germline V lookup: CDR1 KGHSY, CDR2 FQNENV. The CDR3 extends over 16 amino acids. V was trimmed by 3 bases and J by 2 bases, leaving 11 bases between them. CDR3 residues: CASSQTKGAGANVLTF. As DNA, the CDR3 is TGTGCCAGCAGCCAGACGAAGGGTGCTGGGGCCAACGTCCTGACTTTC.

V and J are TRBV1 and TRBJ2-5; the table calls TRBD1, which could not be checked here. The assigned J gene may be wrong: the sequence end matches TRBJ2-7 better. TRBV1 represents a pseudogene. This CDR3 has 16 residues. As DNA, the CDR3 is TGCACCAGCAGCTTTATTGGGACAGGGGGAAACTACGAGCAGTACTTC. Amino acid sequence: CTSSFIGTGGNYEQYF.

This rearrangement joins TRBV5-1 to TRBJ2-3, with 7 nucleotides matching TRBD2. This CDR3 comprises 16 residues. V was clipped by 0 bases and J by 5 bases; unmatched bases: 9. Looked up from germline, CDR1 is SGHRS and CDR2 is YFSETQ. The DNA for the CDR3 is TGCGCCAGCAGCTTGGCCGGAGCGGGACTACGAGATACGCAGTATTTT. It codes for CASSLAGAGLRDTQYF.

The chain carries TRBV28 and TRBJ2-7; D perhaps matches TRBD1 (5 bases). The length of the CDR3 is 17 residues. The V and J ends lost 5 bases and 2 bases respectively, with 22 bases between them. In germline, CDR1 is MDHEN, CDR2 SYDVKM. The CDR3 sequence is CASSARMLRGPTYEQYF. DNA for the CDR3: TGTGCCAGCAGTGCGAGGATGTTAAGGGGTCCCACCTACGAGCAGTACTTC. The variable domain in full, completed from reference TRBV28 and TRBJ2-7, reads DVKVTQSSRYLVKRTGEKVFLECVQDMDHENMFWYRQDPGLGLRLIYFSYDVKMKEKGDIPEGYSVSREKKERFSLILESASTNQTSMYLCASSARMLRGPTYEQYFGPGTRLTVT.

This clone came up once. The J gene is TRBJ1-3, the V gene TRBV30; TRBD1 might be the D (6 bases). Between the trimmed V and J ends, which lost 5 bases and 2 bases, there was a span of 10 bases. The CDR3 runs to 13 residues. CDR1 is GTSNPN and CDR2 is SVGIG in the germline V gene (reference sequence). This CDR3 reads CAWETGTGNTIYF. CDR3 in DNA: TGTGCCTGGGAAACAGGGACTGGAAACACCATATATTTT.

This clone was counted only a few times. The chain is built from TRBV28 and TRBJ1-2; the match to TRBD1 covers 7 bases. Germline-derived CDR1 and CDR2 are MDHEN and SYDVKM. Trimming at V came to 5 bases and at J to 7 bases, leaving 10 bases not matched to a gene. This CDR3 has 14 amino acids. CDR3 protein: CASSAPEGAVGYTF. The DNA for the CDR3 is TGTGCCAGCAGTGCGCCCGAGGGGGCGGTTGGCTACACCTTC.

This clone was seen many times. It is unclear where the CDR3 begins or ends on the DNA, so no DNA is shown, and the CDR3 is as TCRdb lists it. The chain links TRBV21-1 to TRBJ1-5. TRBV21-1 corresponds to a pseudogene. Termini included, the CDR3 measures 16 amino acids. The CDR3 spells CASPKFNVAVGSPQHF.